This TCR beta chain originates from a study of blood T cell repertoires in COVID-19. On the study more broadly: Acute and convalescent COVID-19 specimens originated in the United States, Italy and Spain.

The germline V gene encodes CDR1 MNHEY and CDR2 SVGEGT. Trimming stripped 4 bases from V and 3 bases from J, with 10 bases between. The CDR3 length is 13 residues. Produced via immunoSEQ multiplex PCR; TCRdb's table is partial and in-frame only. The sample lists fewer than 85,000 clones; 87% were seen once. The receptor was isolated from a man aged 45-60 years with active COVID-19. The specimen sequenced was peripheral blood. The rearrangement joins TRBV6-2 or TRBV6-3 to TRBJ2-7; TRBD1 might be the D (5 bases). This CDR3 reads CASSSNRIYEQYF. The CDR3 DNA is TGTGCCAGCAGTTCCAACAGGATCTACGAGCAGTACTTC.